A single sample gave rise to the 10 T cell receptor beta chains below, sequenced in a study of T-cell memory formation after mild COVID-19. One entry per CDR3 protein, called by TCRdb with MiXCR from the 5' RACE reads. The sample yields 90,000 to 120,000 distinct CDR3 sequences, 15% to 20% seen once. Sequencing input: PBMCs or a T cell subset sorted from them (not recorded which). These receptors came from a young man who had mild COVID-19 (a few samples of this study predate the infection). Cell type and time point are not known.

This clonotype was counted only a few times. V gene TRBV18 combines with J gene TRBJ2-6, with unresolved D. The V gene's germline CDR1 is KGHSH and CDR2 LQKENI. Trimming stripped 6 bases from V and 0 bases from J, with 9 bases between. This CDR3 spans 15 amino acids. The CDR3 sequence is CASSHGSSGANVLTF. In DNA form, the CDR3 reads TGTGCCAGCTCCCACGGAAGCTCTGGGGCCAACGTCCTGACTTTC.

This chain uses TRBV5-4 with TRBJ2-3, with D unresolved. The CDR3 spans 18 residues. Per germline, CDR1 SGHNT and CDR2 YYREEE (reference sequence). V lost 0 bases, J lost 1 base, and 18 bases lay in between. The CDR3 reads CASSLEKPPPTRTDTQYF. CDR3 coding DNA: TGTGCCAGCAGCTTGGAAAAGCCCCCCCCCACACGCACAGATACGCAGTATTTT.

This clonotype was observed a handful of times. V usage is TRBV6-5 and J usage is TRBJ2-3, with 16 bases aligning to TRBD2. The germline V gene encodes CDR1 MNHEY and CDR2 SVGAGI. Trimming removed 5 bases from V and 6 bases from J; junction bases left unmatched: 5. The CDR3 contains 16 residues. This CDR3 is CASSKGLAGGPDTQYF. CDR3 DNA: TGTGCCAGCAGTAAGGGACTAGCGGGGGGGCCGGATACGCAGTATTTT.

This clonotype was seen a few times. This chain joins TRBV2 and TRBJ1-1; TRBD1 is a possible D gene (5 bases). The CDR3 has 14 amino acids. CDR1 and CDR2 from the germline V gene are SNHLY and FYNNEI. V lost 5 bases to trimming and J lost 3 bases, with 13 bases between them. The CDR3 here is CASSWGVGDTEAFF. DNA for the CDR3: TGTGCCAGCAGTTGGGGAGTGGGGGACACTGAAGCTTTCTTT.

The chain couples TRBV20-1 to TRBJ1-2; 7 bases agree with TRBD1. The length of the CDR3 is 11 residues. The V gene's germline CDR1 is DFQATT and CDR2 SNEGSKA (reference sequence). V trimming: 4 bases; J trimming: 6 bases; junction bases outside the gene matches: 2. The CDR3 DNA is TGCAGTGCTACAGGGGGGGATGGCTACACCTTC. Translating it yields CSATGGDGYTF.

This clonotype was counted between two and nine times. The chain carries TRBV6-2 or TRBV6-3 and TRBJ2-5; 7 positions agree with TRBD2. This CDR3 has 16 residues. CDR1 is MNHEY, CDR2 SVGEGT, per germline. V lost 4 bases and J lost 0; bases outside the gene matches: 8. CDR3 protein: CASSWEAGPYQETQYF. CDR3 nucleotide sequence: TGTGCCAGCAGTTGGGAAGCGGGGCCTTACCAAGAGACCCAGTACTTC.

The chain is built from TRBV5-1 and TRBJ1-2; 7 bases map to TRBD1. V dropped 4 bases and J dropped 2; count of bases not matched to a gene: 5. The germline V gene encodes CDR1 SGHRS and CDR2 YFSETQ. This CDR3 is built from 14 residues. CDR3 nucleotides: TGCGCCAGCAGCGAGCAACAGGGGAACTATGGCTACACCTTC. Protein product: CASSEQQGNYGYTF.

In this sample, this clonotype turned up a few times. The chain employs TRBV6-6 and TRBJ2-1; the D gene is possibly TRBD1 (6 bases). V was shortened by 2 bases and J by 8 bases, with 19 bases between the two germline ends. The CDR3 runs to 16 residues. Per germline, CDR1 MNHNY and CDR2 SVGAGI (reference sequence). Written as DNA, the CDR3 is TGTGCCAGCAGTTACCAAGGGGGAGCCTCCAATCATGAGCAGTTCTTC. Amino acids: CASSYQGGASNHEQFF.

The rearrangement joins TRBV5-1 to TRBJ2-2; D gene unclear. Germline assignment: CDR1 SGHRS and CDR2 YFSETQ. There are 14 residues in the CDR3. V was pared by 4 bases and J by 1 base, with 8 bases between. Written as DNA, the CDR3 is TGCGCCAGCAGCATCAAACTGAACACCGGGGAGCTGTTTTTT. This codes for CASSIKLNTGELFF.

This clonotype appeared a few times. This chain connects TRBV4-3 to TRBJ2-3; D tentatively fits TRBD1 or TRBD2 (5 bases each). CDR1 and CDR2 from the germline V gene are LGHNA and YSLEER. The V end was cut by 5 bases, the J end by 1 base, with 13 bases between. The CDR3 loop spans 15 amino acids. The CDR3 here is CASSFRDGGTDTQYF. CDR3 bases: TGCGCCAGCAGCTTCCGGGACGGTGGCACAGATACGCAGTATTTT.